The present TCR beta chain was sequenced within a study of blood T cell repertoires in COVID-19. Turning to the study itself: T cells, B-cell-depleted T cells, or PBMCs supplied cDNA or gDNA.

Original analysis: By means of reference gene primer amplification, nucleated cell counts were estimated. The repertoire was sequenced with immunoSEQ multiplex PCR; TCRdb's copy has only in-frame clones and lacks some. V, J and clone size are taken as reported in that table, and D and trimming were inferred from the DNA itself. This table holds some 110,000 clones, about 85% found once. Germline CDR1 MDHEN, CDR2 SYDVKM. This CDR3 comprises 15 residues. The germline V and J ends were trimmed by 2 bases and 2 bases, with 10 bases remaining between them. This receptor was identified in a woman older than 75 with COVID-19, enrolled during active disease. Sequencing used peripheral blood. The chain combines TRBV28 with TRBJ1-5; D gene ambiguous. The CDR3 protein is CASSLGSGGNQPQHF. The CDR3 DNA is TGTGCCAGCAGTTTAGGGTCAGGTGGCAATCAGCCCCAGCATTTT.